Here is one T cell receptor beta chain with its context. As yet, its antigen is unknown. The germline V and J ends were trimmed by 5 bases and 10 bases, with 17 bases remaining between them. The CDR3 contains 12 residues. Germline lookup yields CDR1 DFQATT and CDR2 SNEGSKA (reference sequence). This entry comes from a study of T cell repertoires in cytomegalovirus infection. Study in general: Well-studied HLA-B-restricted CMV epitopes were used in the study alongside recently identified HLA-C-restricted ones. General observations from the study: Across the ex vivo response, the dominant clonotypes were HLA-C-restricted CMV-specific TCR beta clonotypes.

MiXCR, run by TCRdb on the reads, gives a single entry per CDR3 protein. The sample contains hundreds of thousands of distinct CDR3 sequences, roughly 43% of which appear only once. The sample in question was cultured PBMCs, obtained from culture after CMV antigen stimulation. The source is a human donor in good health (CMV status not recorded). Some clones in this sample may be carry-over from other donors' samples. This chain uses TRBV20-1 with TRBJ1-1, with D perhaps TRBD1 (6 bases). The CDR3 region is CSAGRYRERAFF. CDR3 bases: TGCAGTGCTGGGAGGTACAGGGAACGAGCTTTCTTT.